This T cell receptor (beta chain) was sequenced during a study of control samples from healthy donors and cancer patients. Sequencing was performed with immunoSEQ multiplex PCR; in TCRdb, only in-frame clones are kept and a portion is missing. The sample records roughly 170,000 clones, around 94% being singletons. The sequence came from a young woman in good health. What was sequenced was blood.

CDR3 loop: CASSTLVPGGRSGNTIYF. As DNA, the CDR3 is TGTGCCAGCAGCACCCTCGTTCCGGGGGGACGCTCTGGAAACACCATATATTTT. The V call is TRBV28, the J call TRBJ1-3; TRBD1 is a possible D gene (5 bases). The CDR3 totals 18 residues. Trimming took 6 bases from V and 0 from J, leaving 21 bases between them. CDR1 MDHEN and CDR2 SYDVKM come from the germline V gene.